The 23 T cell receptor beta chains listed next were all sequenced from one sample in a study of T-cell reconstitution after alpha-beta-depleted transplantation in children. Construction of the TCRbeta library involved unique molecular identifiers. TCRdb reprocessed the PCR reads via MiXCR and lists one record per CDR3 protein. The profile shows some 600,000 distinct CDR3 sequences, 15% to 20% of them singletons. Material: PBMCs from the stem cell graft donor, obtained from the stem cell graft. The source of these receptors is a human donor who donated a stem cell graft to a child with acute myeloid leukemia.

To note about this clonotype: With a much larger clone just one base away, this may be a read error. The conserved final phenylalanine or tryptophan is absent from the CDR3, which likely points to a read error. The V gene is TRBV20-1, the J gene TRBJ2-5, with 11 bases aligning to TRBD2. V was clipped by 4 bases and J by 1 base; unmatched bases: 2. Germline CDR1 DFQATT, CDR2 SNEGSKA (reference sequence). The CDR3 covers 14 residues. This CDR3 is CSAIAGGVQETQYS. The CDR3 DNA reads as TGCAGTGCTATAGCGGGGGGGGTCCAAGAGACCCAGTACTCC.

This clonotype has ten or more counts. The V and J genes are TRBV5-1 and TRBJ2-5, with 10 bases aligning to TRBD1. Germline values: CDR1 SGHRS, CDR2 YFSETQ. This CDR3 has 15 residues. V trimming: 3 bases; J trimming: 4 bases; junction bases outside the gene matches: 6. CDR3 region: CASSSGQGSRETQYF. The CDR3 nucleotides read TGCGCCAGCAGCTCGGGACAGGGGTCGCGAGAGACCCAGTACTTC.

The chain recombines TRBV6-2 or TRBV6-3 with TRBJ1-5; D is undetermined. The V and J ends lost 2 bases and 10 bases respectively, with 12 bases between them. Germline V gene lookup returns CDR1 MNHEY and CDR2 SVGEGT. The CDR3 is 13 amino acids. The CDR3 DNA reads TGTGCCAGCAGTTACGAATCCTCTAACCCCCAGCATTTT. It codes for CASSYESSNPQHF.

This clonotype occurred many times. The chain combines TRBV20-1 with TRBJ1-4, with 8 bases fitting TRBD1. The V gene end was trimmed by 6 bases and the J gene end by 8 bases; junction bases not matched to a gene: 8. The CDR3 is 13 amino acids. Germline CDR1 DFQATT, CDR2 SNEGSKA (reference sequence). CDR3: CSALQGVSEKLFF. The CDR3 DNA reads as TGCAGTGCCTTACAGGGGGTTAGCGAAAAACTGTTTTTT.

This clonotype has just a few counts. The chain combines TRBV6-1 with TRBJ2-3, with D maybe TRBD2 (5 bases). The V gene's germline CDR1 is MNHNS and CDR2 SASEGT. The CDR3 is 13 residues long. V was cut by 5 bases and J by 6 bases, with 12 bases left in between. The CDR3: CASSPREADTQYF. CDR3 sequence (DNA): TGTGCCAGCAGTCCCCGGGAAGCTGATACGCAGTATTTT.

In its sample, this clonotype was seen many times. V is TRBV20-1 and J is TRBJ2-3, with D hard to call. Germline CDR1 and CDR2: DFQATT and SNEGSKA (reference sequence). V was cut by 5 bases and J by 6 bases, with 9 bases left in between. The length of the CDR3 is 11 residues. DNA of the CDR3: TGCAGTGCTCTCTTTGTGGATACGCAGTATTTT. It is translated as CSALFVDTQYF.

The sample holds many counts of this clonotype. This chain connects TRBV5-5 to TRBJ1-6, with TRBD1 matching over 7 bases. V gave up 9 bases and J gave up 8 bases; unmatched junction bases: 8. The germline CDR1 and CDR2 sequences are SGHKS and YYEKEE (reference sequence). CDR3 length: 13 residues. Here the CDR3 DNA reads TGTGCCACCTGCAGGGGGATCGATTCACCCCTCCACTTT. Translation gives CATCRGIDSPLHF.

This rearrangement joins TRBV12-3 or TRBV12-4 to TRBJ1-6; D unclear. The CDR3 sequence is 12 residues long. The ends were cut back, 2 bases at V and 9 bases at J, with 5 bases in the middle. In nucleotides, the CDR3 is TGTGCCAGCAGTTTATTAGCTTCACCCCTCCACTTT. The encoded protein is CASSLLASPLHF.

This clonotype was detected only a few times. The chain employs TRBV6-1 and TRBJ2-3, with unresolved D. This CDR3 is built from 15 residues. Germline CDR1 and CDR2: MNHNS and SASEGT. Trimming cost V 1 base and J 2 bases, with 10 bases left between them. In DNA form, the CDR3 reads TGTGCCAGCAGTGAAGTGTGGGGTAACACAGATACGCAGTATTTT. Translated: CASSEVWGNTDTQYF.

This clonotype was found many times. The V call is TRBV20-1, the J call TRBJ1-5; D may be TRBD1 (5 bases). This CDR3 has 13 residues. V dropped 3 bases and J dropped 6 bases, with 12 bases sitting between them. Germline assignment: CDR1 DFQATT and CDR2 SNEGSKA (reference sequence). The CDR3 protein is CSASSGAGQPQHF. Here the CDR3 DNA reads TGCAGTGCTAGTTCCGGGGCCGGTCAGCCCCAGCATTTT.

This clonotype was observed a few times. The chain recombines TRBV7-9 with TRBJ2-2; D unclear. This CDR3 comprises 13 residues. V was trimmed by 5 bases and J by 5 bases, leaving 9 bases between them. The germline gives CDR1 SEHNR, CDR2 FQNEAQ (reference sequence). CDR3 protein: CASSPVTTGELFF. The CDR3 DNA reads TGTGCCAGCAGCCCCGTTACAACCGGGGAGCTGTTTTTT.

This clonotype showed up many times. V and J are TRBV5-5 and TRBJ2-7; 8 bases line up with TRBD2. Losses at the gene ends were 1 base for V and 0 bases for J; bases not matched to a gene: 3. Germline CDR1 is SGHKS and CDR2 is YYEKEE (reference sequence). The CDR3 loop spans 15 amino acids. The CDR3 coding sequence is TGTGCCAGCAGCTTGTTAGCGGGGTCCTCCTACGAGCAGTACTTC. Amino acid sequence: CASSLLAGSSYEQYF. The full variable domain, with the rest looked up from reference TRBV5-5 and TRBJ2-7, is DAGVTQSPTHLIKTRGQQVTLRCSPISGHKSVSWYQQVLGQGPQFIFQYYEKEERGRGNFPDRFSARQFPNYSSELNVNALLLGDSALYLCASSLLAGSSYEQYFGPGTRLTVT.

With regard to this clonotype: Possible read error: a much larger clone is one base away. This chain links TRBV10-3 with TRBJ2-3, with D maybe TRBD1 (5 bases). V dropped 10 bases and J dropped 2 bases, with 16 bases sitting between them. Germline loops: CDR1 ENHRY, CDR2 SYGVKD. The CDR3 runs 14 residues. The CDR3 coding sequence is TGTGCCAACCAGTCCGGACACCTCACAGATACGCAGTATTTT. Translation gives CANQSGHLTDTQYF.

This clonotype has ten or more counts. The chain employs TRBV20-1 and TRBJ1-5; D ambiguous. The CDR3 totals 15 residues. Germline CDR1 is DFQATT and CDR2 is SNEGSKA (reference sequence). CDR3 nucleotide sequence: TGCAGCCAGATTCAGTTGTCGGAAAGCAATCAGCCCCAGCATTTT. This sequence encodes CSQIQLSESNQPQHF.

This clonotype has a count of ten or more. The V gene is TRBV6-2 or TRBV6-3, the J gene TRBJ2-5; TRBD1 might be the D (6 bases). V was shortened by 2 bases and J by 5 bases, with 15 bases between the two germline ends. CDR1 is MNHEY and CDR2 is SVGEGT in the germline V gene. This CDR3 spans 15 amino acids. This CDR3 is CASSYTGTRGETQYF. The DNA for the CDR3 is TGTGCCAGCAGTTACACCGGGACGAGGGGGGAGACCCAGTACTTC.

V is TRBV7-9 and J is TRBJ1-1, with TRBD1 as a possible D gene (5 bases). This CDR3 has 16 amino acids. Trimming pared 5 bases from V and 0 bases from J, leaving 16 bases between. Germline CDR1 SEHNR, CDR2 FQNEAQ (reference sequence). CDR3 residues: CASSPGTSVLNTEAFF. CDR3 sequence (DNA): TGTGCCAGCAGCCCCGGGACTTCTGTTCTGAACACTGAAGCTTTCTTT. Looking up the rest from reference TRBV7-9 and TRBJ1-1 gives the full variable domain: DTGVSQNPRHKITKRGQNVTFRCDPISEHNRLYWYRQTLGQGPEFLTYFQNEAQLEKSRLLSDRFSAERPKGSFSTLEIQRTEQGDSAMYLCASSPGTSVLNTEAFFGQGTRLTVV.

The V and J genes are TRBV28 and TRBJ2-2; D perhaps matches TRBD1 (6 bases). Between the trimmed V and J ends, which lost 4 bases and 0 bases, there was a span of 9 bases. Germline values: CDR1 MDHEN, CDR2 SYDVKM. The CDR3 length is 15 residues. The CDR3 region is CASSYRVPNTGELFF. CDR3 nucleotide sequence: TGTGCCAGCAGTTACAGGGTCCCGAACACCGGGGAGCTGTTTTTT.

This clonotype has a count of ten or more. The rearrangement joins TRBV20-1 to TRBJ1-5; D call uncertain. From germline, CDR1 is DFQATT and CDR2 SNEGSKA (reference sequence). V lost 2 bases to trimming and J lost 11 bases, with 16 bases between them. This CDR3 region has 13 residues. The CDR3, as DNA: TGCAGTGCTAGACAGCCGATTGGGCAGGCCCAGCATTTT. It is translated as CSARQPIGQAQHF.

This clonotype was counted many times. The chain has TRBV20-1 and TRBJ2-7; D possibly corresponds to TRBD2 (5 bases). Trimming took off 8 bases at V and 2 bases at J, with 10 bases between the two ends. Per the germline V gene, CDR1 is DFQATT and CDR2 is SNEGSKA (reference sequence). This CDR3 region has 11 residues. The CDR3 protein is CSFSGTYEQYV. In DNA form, the CDR3 reads TGCAGTTTCTCGGGGACCTACGAGCAGTACGTC.

In its sample, this clonotype was seen many times. V and J are TRBV20-1 and TRBJ1-2; D unresolved. Germline assignment: CDR1 DFQATT and CDR2 SNEGSKA (reference sequence). The V gene lost 3 bases and the J gene lost 6 bases, with 11 bases spanning the gap. The CDR3 covers 12 residues. In DNA form, the CDR3 reads TGCAGTGCTAGGACTCCTCCGAATGGCTACACCTTC. Protein sequence: CSARTPPNGYTF.

This clonotype was found many times. This chain joins TRBV29-1 and TRBJ1-1; D remains unclear. V lost 5 bases, J lost 1 base, and 11 bases lay in between. This CDR3 region has 13 residues. CDR1 is SQVTM and CDR2 is ANQGSEA in the germline V gene. The CDR3: CSVIQTANTEAFF. Here the CDR3 DNA reads TGCAGCGTTATACAAACGGCGAACACTGAAGCTTTCTTT.

Many counts were recorded for this clonotype. The V gene is TRBV12-3 or TRBV12-4, the J gene TRBJ1-1, with D unresolved. This CDR3 has 11 amino acids. Trimming stripped 6 bases from V and 5 bases from J, with 7 bases between. CDR3 region: CASRRRTEAFF. Written as DNA, the CDR3 is TGTGCCAGCAGGAGGAGGACTGAAGCTTTCTTT.

CDR3 sequence reads: CASSYRADEPYTDTQYF. The DNA of the CDR3 is TGTGCCAGCAGTTACCGGGCGGACGAGCCTTACACAGATACGCAGTATTTT. The chain has TRBV6-5 and TRBJ2-3; D not resolved. CDR3 length equals 17 residues. Germline assignment: CDR1 MNHEY and CDR2 SVGAGI. Trimming left V 2 bases short and J 2 bases short, with 17 bases between.